Below, one T cell receptor (beta chain) is given with its context. This specimen belongs to a study of blood T cell repertoires in COVID-19. At the level of the study: Italy, Spain and the United States were the sources of the convalescent and acute COVID-19 samples.

The trim removed 6 bases at V and 2 bases at J, leaving 7 bases unmatched. The CDR3 sequence is 14 residues long. Germline-derived CDR1 and CDR2 are SGHKS and YYEKEE (reference sequence). Using immunoSEQ multiplex PCR, the repertoire was profiled, and TCRdb retains in-frame clones only, with some absent. Of nearly 350,000 clones in the sample, roughly 87% are singletons; the top ten hold roughly 1%. This clonotype was sampled from a woman between 25 and 40 years old who had recovered from COVID-19. The genes are TRBV5-5 and TRBJ2-7; TRBD1 matches 8 bases. The specimen was PBMCs or T cells enriched from blood (not recorded which). CDR3 sequence: CASTSGQAPYEQYF. The CDR3, as DNA: TGTGCCAGCACCTCGGGACAGGCCCCCTACGAGCAGTACTTC.